The rows below give T cell receptor beta chains drawn from one sample of a study of shared T cell receptors in the human thymus. The method was immunoSEQ multiplex PCR; TCRdb's version includes in-frame clones alone and lacks a portion of them. Of hundreds of thousands of clones listed, 70% to 90% were seen once; the top ten hold more than 0.01%. This same sample was also taken into another study, of human thymus T cells.

The material sequenced was thymocytes. These receptors were taken from a girl in the first two years of life with a congenital heart defect. Each CDR3 is given with its conserved first and last residue. D genes are given only for firm matches. Size values are once, few and many counts, or a class for expanded clones, and some rows have none.

v_gene	d_gene	len	j_gene	abundance	CDR3aa	CDR3nt
TRBV27	.	18	TRBJ1-1	.	CASSLPHPSGRGITEAFF	TGTGCCAGCAGTTTACCTCACCCATCAGGGAGGGGGATCACTGAAGCTTTCTTT
TRBV7-2	.	16	TRBJ1-5	.	CASSLKTENLNQPQHF	TGTGCCAGCAGCTTAAAGACAGAAAACCTAAATCAGCCCCAGCATTTT
TRBV27	TRBD1	14	TRBJ2-4	.	CASSTTGVRNIQYF	TGTGCCAGCAGTACCACAGGGGTTCGGAACATTCAGTACTTC
TRBV11-2	TRBD1	18	TRBJ1-3	.	CASSLRGQAPNSGNTIYF	TGTGCCAGCAGCTTAAGGGGACAGGCACCTAACTCTGGAAACACCATATATTTT
TRBV18	TRBD2	19	TRBJ2-4	.	CASSPPGLAGSSPKNIQYF	TGTGCCAGCTCACCACCGGGACTAGCGGGGAGTAGTCCCAAAAACATTCAGTACTTC
TRBV14	TRBD1	13	TRBJ1-2	.	CASSQAGGYGYTF	TGTGCCAGCAGCCAGGCAGGGGGCTATGGCTACACCTTC
TRBV6-1	.	12	TRBJ1-2	.	CATRPELYGYTF	TGTGCCACCCGCCCGGAGCTCTATGGCTACACCTTC
TRBV7-9	TRBD2	18	TRBJ2-1	.	CASSLGFTSGGPNNEQFF	TGTGCCAGCAGCTTAGGGTTTACTAGCGGGGGCCCCAACAATGAGCAGTTCTTC
TRBV10-3	.	18	TRBJ1-1	.	CAISESELEKAGNTEAFF	TGTGCCATCAGTGAGTCAGAGTTGGAGAAGGCGGGGAACACTGAAGCTTTCTTT
TRBV2	.	15	TRBJ2-7	.	CASSPLQANSYEQYF	TGTGCCAGCTCCCCCTTACAGGCGAACTCCTACGAGCAGTACTTC
TRBV4-1	TRBD2	17	TRBJ2-3	.	CASSHPTRSGGADTQYF	TGCGCCAGCAGCCACCCAACTCGATCCGGGGGGGCAGATACGCAGTATTTT
TRBV6-1	TRBD2	15	TRBJ2-1	.	CASSVIPSGGGEQFF	TGTGCCAGCAGTGTTATTCCTAGCGGGGGAGGGGAGCAGTTCTTC
TRBV12-5	.	15	TRBJ1-1	.	CASAAFREENTEAFF	TGTGCTAGTGCGGCCTTTAGGGAGGAGAACACTGAAGCTTTCTTT
TRBV18	.	15	TRBJ2-7	.	CASSWGGGRFYEQYF	TGTGCCAGCTCCTGGGGAGGGGGGCGCTTCTACGAGCAGTACTTC
TRBV10-2	.	12	TRBJ1-6	.	CASKDNRSPLHF	TGCGCCAGTAAAGATAATCGGTCACCCCTCCACTTT
TRBV5-1	.	18	TRBJ1-1	.	CASSPQDTANAPNTEAFF	TGCGCCAGCAGCCCCCAAGACACGGCGAACGCTCCGAACACTGAAGCTTTCTTT
TRBV6-1	.	15	TRBJ1-5	.	CASSVSTRADQPQHF	TGTGCCAGCAGTGTAAGCACCAGGGCGGATCAGCCCCAGCATTTT
TRBV19	.	13	TRBJ1-6	.	CASRSGYNSPLHF	TGTGCCAGTCGATCAGGGTATAATTCACCCCTCCACTTT
TRBV5-1	TRBD2	18	TRBJ2-7	few	CASSSLSMSSSGAYEQYF	TGCGCCAGCAGCTCACTATCGATGTCGTCTAGCGGAGCCTACGAGCAGTACTTC
TRBV5-1	.	13	TRBJ2-1	.	CASSLDQGNEQFF	TGCGCCAGCAGCTTGGATCAGGGGAATGAGCAGTTCTTC
TRBV18	TRBD1	14	TRBJ1-2	.	CASTTGGLRYGYTF	TGTGCCAGCACCACAGGGGGGCTTCGATATGGCTACACCTTC
TRBV13	TRBD2	16	TRBJ2-3	.	CASSSYWSGVPDTQYF	TGTGCCAGCAGCTCTTATTGGAGCGGGGTTCCAGATACGCAGTATTTT
TRBV6-1	.	15	TRBJ1-4	.	CASTPMREGCEKLFF	TGTGCCAGCACCCCAATGAGGGAAGGGTGTGAAAAACTGTTTTTT
TRBV7-2	TRBD1	17	TRBJ1-6	.	CASSAGQGTSYNSPLHF	TGTGCCAGCAGCGCGGGACAGGGTACCTCCTATAATTCACCCCTCCACTTT
TRBV10-3	.	16	TRBJ1-6	.	CAISGTGSSYNSPLHF	TGTGCCATCAGTGGAACAGGGAGCTCCTATAATTCACCCCTCCACTTT
TRBV6-6	.	12	TRBJ1-6	.	CASSQDFSPLHF	TGTGCCAGCAGTCAGGACTTTTCACCCCTCCACTTT
TRBV19	.	13	TRBJ1-5	.	CASSIEEDQPQHF	TGTGCCAGTAGTATTGAAGAGGATCAGCCCCAGCATTTT
TRBV28	.	13	TRBJ2-7	.	CASRDSQTYEQYF	TGTGCCAGCAGGGACAGCCAAACCTACGAGCAGTACTTC
TRBV4-1	TRBD1	16	TRBJ1-1	.	CASSQEQRDRYTEAFF	TGCGCCAGCAGCCAAGAACAAAGGGACAGGTACACTGAAGCTTTCTTT
TRBV11-2	.	18	TRBJ2-3	.	CASSPPVGGLGGSDTQYF	TGTGCCAGCAGCCCTCCGGTGGGGGGGCTGGGTGGCTCAGATACGCAGTATTTT
TRBV20-1	.	11	TRBJ2-7	few	CSVRAPYEQYF	TGCAGTGTGCGGGCCCCCTACGAGCAGTACTTC